This T cell receptor (beta chain) stems from a study of memory CD4+ T cells and cytomegalovirus serostatus. Overall study context: Donors were healthy Belgian adults, under 10 CMV seropositive and approximately 25 seronegative.

Single viable CD3+CD4+CD8-CD45RO+ cells were sorted as the memory CD4+ T cells. The repertoire was sequenced with immunoSEQ multiplex PCR; TCRdb's copy has only in-frame clones and lacks some. In the table there are some 30,000 clones, approximately 72% of which are singletons. This CDR3 region has 11 residues. CDR1 is MNHEY and CDR2 is SVGAGI in the germline V gene. Trimming cost V 7 bases and J 3 bases, with 6 bases left between them. V is TRBV6-5 and J is TRBJ1-1; D unclear. The source of this sequence is an adult in good health and CMV-seronegative. Some clones in this sample may be carry-over from other donors' samples. The sample comprised memory CD4+ T cells from blood. CDR3 loop: CASIGYTEAFF. The CDR3 nucleotides are TGTGCCAGCATAGGGTACACTGAAGCTTTCTTT.